This T cell receptor (beta chain) was captured by sequencing in a study of T-cell reconstitution after alpha-beta-depleted transplantation in children. TCRbeta library construction was performed incorporating unique molecular identifiers. TCRdb reprocessed the PCR reads with MiXCR, giving one entry per CDR3 protein. The profile shows roughly 500,000 distinct CDR3 sequences, around 18% of them singletons. Trimming left V 8 bases short and J 5 bases short, with 25 bases between. CDR1 SNHLY and CDR2 FYNNEI come from the germline V gene. CDR3 length equals 16 residues. The material was PBMCs from the stem cell graft donor, obtained from the stem cell graft. The chain combines TRBV2 with TRBJ2-7; D gene ambiguous. This TCR derives from a human donor who donated a stem cell graft to a child with acute lymphoblastic leukemia. DNA of the CDR3: TGTGCCAGCCTCAGCCAGTCGCTCCCCGCCACCCACGAGCAGTACTTC. The encoded protein is CASLSQSLPATHEQYF.